The 28 T cell receptor beta chains below were found in one sample sequenced in a study of memory CD4+ T cells and cytomegalovirus serostatus. Single viable CD3+CD4+CD8-CD45RO+ cells were sorted as the memory CD4+ T cells. Clones were read by immunoSEQ multiplex PCR, and TCRdb kept only the in-frame ones, dropping some. The table shows around 50,000 clones, with approximately 81% occurring only once. The material sequenced was memory CD4+ T cells from blood. The receptors derive from an adult in good health and CMV-seropositive.

The rearrangement joins TRBV4-1 to TRBJ2-3; tentatively, D is TRBD1 (6 bases). Germline lookup yields CDR1 MGHRA and CDR2 YSYEKL. Trimming took 0 bases from V and 5 from J, leaving 12 bases between them. The CDR3 runs to 15 residues. The CDR3 bases are TGCGCCAGCAGCCAAGATTCAGGGGAGATAGATACGCAGTATTTT. Its translation: CASSQDSGEIDTQYF.

The chain employs TRBV4-1 and TRBJ2-7; tentatively, D is TRBD1 (6 bases). The CDR3 covers 16 residues. V was trimmed by 0 bases and J by 2 bases, leaving 14 bases between them. CDR1 and CDR2 from the germline V gene are MGHRA and YSYEKL. CDR3 bases: TGCGCCAGCAGCCAAGATTACCACAGGGATACCTACGAGCAGTACTTC. Its protein is CASSQDYHRDTYEQYF.

The J gene is TRBJ1-3, the V gene TRBV5-1; D call uncertain. The CDR3 is 13 amino acids. The germline gives CDR1 SGHRS, CDR2 YFSETQ. The V gene lost 0 bases and the J gene lost 8 bases, with 9 bases spanning the gap. The CDR3 sequence: CASSLELSDTIYF. Written as DNA, the CDR3 is TGCGCCAGCAGCTTGGAACTGTCCGACACCATATATTTT.

V usage is TRBV30 and J usage is TRBJ1-3, with D hard to call. The CDR3 is made up of 11 amino acids. Germline CDR1 GTSNPN, CDR2 SVGIG (reference sequence). Trimming pared 4 bases from V and 2 bases from J, leaving 3 bases between. In DNA, the CDR3 is TGTGCCTGGAACCCTGGAAACACCATATATTTT. Amino acids: CAWNPGNTIYF.

By sample share, this clone is medium-sized. The genes are TRBV6-1 and TRBJ2-7; the D gene is possibly TRBD2 (5 bases). Germline V gene sequence: CDR1 MNHNS, CDR2 SASEGT. This CDR3 region has 13 residues. V shed 3 bases and J shed 6 bases, with 12 bases lying between them. CDR3 sequence: CASSDEGTGEQYF. The CDR3 nucleotides are TGTGCCAGCAGTGACGAGGGAACTGGCGAGCAGTACTTC.

The J gene is TRBJ2-3, the V gene TRBV5-1; 9 nucleotides agree with TRBD2. The CDR3 is 16 residues long. V shed 5 bases and J 1 base; nucleotides not matched to a gene: 8. Germline CDR1 and CDR2: SGHRS and YFSETQ. The CDR3 DNA reads as TGCGCCAGCAGGACGACGACTAGCGGAGGCACAGATACGCAGTATTTT. Its protein is CASRTTTSGGTDTQYF.

The V and J genes are TRBV6-6 and TRBJ1-1; the D is unclear. V lost 7 bases and J 4 bases, leaving 13 bases between the germline ends. The CDR3 extends over 13 amino acids. Germline V CDR1 and CDR2: MNHNY, SVGAGI (reference sequence). In DNA, the CDR3 is TGTGCCAGCAAAACCATGGGCCCCACTGAAGCTTTCTTT. Its translation: CASKTMGPTEAFF.

V gene TRBV5-5 combines with J gene TRBJ2-3, with D uncertain. Germline CDR1 is SGHKS and CDR2 is YYEKEE (reference sequence). The CDR3 totals 14 residues. Trimming pared 4 bases from V and 0 bases from J, leaving 9 bases between. CDR3 sequence reads: CASSLALSTDTQYF. DNA for the CDR3: TGTGCCAGCAGCCTGGCCCTCAGCACAGATACGCAGTATTTT.

The chain joins TRBV19 to TRBJ1-2; TRBD1 is a possible D gene (5 bases). Per the germline V gene, CDR1 is LNHDA and CDR2 is SQIVND (reference sequence). The V end lost 3 bases, the J end lost 8 bases, and 22 bases lay between the germline ends. This CDR3 has 16 amino acids. For the CDR3, the DNA is TGTGCCAGTAGTATCGGGGCCGTCGGGTCAGTGGGAGGCTACACCTTC. Translation gives CASSIGAVGSVGGYTF.

The chain joins TRBV6-1 to TRBJ1-2; D is possibly TRBD1 (6 bases). Germline lookup yields CDR1 MNHNS and CDR2 SASEGT. The V and J ends lost 8 bases and 4 bases respectively, with 20 bases between them. The CDR3 covers 15 residues. The CDR3 sequence is CASVTGQYRFYGYTF. The CDR3 DNA is TGTGCCAGCGTAACCGGACAGTACAGATTCTATGGCTACACCTTC.

This clone counts as medium-sized (0.01 to 0.1%). Sequence at one end of the junction differs from germline and may be a read error. The chain has TRBV7-7 and TRBJ1-3; D uncertain. The CDR3 covers 13 residues. Germline loops: CDR1 SSHAT, CDR2 FNYEAQ (reference sequence). The CDR3 DNA reads TGTGCTAGCAGCCAACGCGTGGGAAACACCATATATTTT. Translating gives CASSQRVGNTIYF.

As for this clone: This may stem from a read error, because a much larger clone lies one nucleotide away. In the same sample, other DNA sequences code for this CDR3. This chain joins TRBV6-6 and TRBJ1-5; D gene uncertain. The length of the CDR3 is 11 residues. The germline V and J ends were trimmed by 6 bases and 6 bases, with 6 bases remaining between them. Germline CDR1 and CDR2: MNHNY and SVGAGI (reference sequence). CDR3 sequence reads: CASSPGQPQHF. CDR3 bases: TGTGCCAGCAGCCCCGGTCAGCCCCAGCATTTT.

The chain joins TRBV20-1 to TRBJ2-7; perhaps TRBD2 as D (6 bases). The CDR3 runs to 10 residues. Per the germline V gene, CDR1 is DFQATT and CDR2 is SNEGSKA (reference sequence). Between the trimmed V and J ends, which lost 5 bases and 5 bases, there was a span of 7 bases. The CDR3 sequence is CSAWGDEQYF. CDR3 DNA: TGCAGTGCTTGGGGGGACGAGCAGTACTTC.

This clone was observed once. V usage is TRBV7-2 and J usage is TRBJ2-2; no firm D call. Trimming stripped 5 bases from V and 0 bases from J, with 16 bases between. The CDR3 is 17 amino acids. Germline loops: CDR1 SGHTA, CDR2 FQGNSA. The CDR3 coding sequence is TGTGCCAGCAGCCCCCCCGGTGGTTATCCGAACACCGGGGAGCTGTTTTTT. Its translation: CASSPPGGYPNTGELFF.

The chain uses TRBV5-8 and TRBJ2-2, with D possibly being TRBD1 or TRBD2 (6 bases each). The V and J ends lost 4 bases and 6 bases respectively, with 19 bases between them. Germline CDR1 is SGHTS and CDR2 is YDEGEE. The CDR3 sequence is 16 residues long. CDR3 sequence reads: CASSPVGGGEAGELFF. The CDR3 nucleotides are TGTGCCAGCAGCCCGGTCGGGGGCGGGGAGGCCGGGGAGCTGTTTTTT.

This chain links TRBV15 with TRBJ1-2; tentatively, D is TRBD1 (5 bases). Trimming left V 3 bases short and J 8 bases short, with 19 bases between. The germline gives CDR1 LNHNV, CDR2 YYDKDF (reference sequence). The CDR3 covers 15 residues. CDR3 nucleotides: TGTGCCACCAGCAGCCTAACGGCAGGGTTGGAGGGCTACACCTTC. This encodes CATSSLTAGLEGYTF.

This clone has a single count. The chain employs TRBV7-3 and TRBJ2-3, with 9 positions matching TRBD1. V trimming: 5 bases; J trimming: 4 bases; junction bases outside the gene matches: 13. The germline gives CDR1 SGHTA, CDR2 FQGTGA. The CDR3 is 17 amino acids. The CDR3 DNA sequence: TGTGCCAGCAGCCCTACCCCGGGACAGGGTGAAGCAGATACGCAGTATTTT. It yields the protein CASSPTPGQGEADTQYF.

The chain uses TRBV11-3 and TRBJ1-5; D is unclear. CDR3 length equals 13 residues. In germline, CDR1 is SGHNT, CDR2 YENEEA. V shed 3 bases and J shed 5 bases, with 8 bases lying between them. The CDR3 reads CASSFGWYQPQHF. The CDR3 region has the DNA TGTGCCAGCAGCTTCGGCTGGTATCAGCCCCAGCATTTT.

The rearrangement links TRBV7-9 to TRBJ2-3; perhaps TRBD2 as D (6 bases). This CDR3 contains 15 residues. CDR1 and CDR2 (germline): SEHNR, FQNEAQ (reference sequence). V lost 3 bases to trimming and J lost 0 bases, with 10 bases between them. In nucleotides, the CDR3 is TGTGCCAGCAGCTTGGACTACATTAGCACAGATACGCAGTATTTT. It codes for CASSLDYISTDTQYF. Looking up the rest from reference TRBV7-9 and TRBJ2-3 gives the full variable domain: DTGVSQNPRHKITKRGQNVTFRCDPISEHNRLYWYRQTLGQGPEFLTYFQNEAQLEKSRLLSDRFSAERPKGSFSTLEIQRTEQGDSAMYLCASSLDYISTDTQYFGPGTRLTVL.

V usage is TRBV11-2 and J usage is TRBJ1-6; 9 positions agree with TRBD1. The CDR3 sequence is 14 residues long. The V and J ends lost 5 bases and 9 bases, in that order; junction bases with no gene match: 5. Germline CDR1 is SGHAT and CDR2 is FQNNGV. CDR3 DNA: TGTGCCAGCAGCCCCGGGACAGGGTTTTCACCCCTCCACTTT. Its translation is CASSPGTGFSPLHF. Combining the CDR3 with reference TRBV11-2 and TRBJ1-6 gives the whole variable domain EAGVAQSPRYKIIEKRQSVAFWCNPISGHATLYWYQQILGQGPKLLIQFQNNGVVDDSQLPKDRFSAERLKGVDSTLKIQPAKLEDSAVYLCASSPGTGFSPLHFGNGTRLTVT.

CDR3 amino acids: CASSLGNYEQYF. The CDR3 nucleotides are TGTGCCAGCAGTTTAGGCAACTACGAGCAGTACTTC. The chain couples TRBV28 to TRBJ2-7; D remains unclear. This CDR3 comprises 12 residues. Germline CDR1 is MDHEN and CDR2 is SYDVKM. V was cut by 2 bases and J by 3 bases, with 5 bases left in between.

The chain joins TRBV5-1 to TRBJ2-1, with 7 nucleotides matching TRBD1. There are 12 residues in the CDR3. Per the germline V gene, CDR1 is SGHRS and CDR2 is YFSETQ. J lost 8 bases, V lost 3 bases, and 2 bases had no gene match. CDR3 in amino acids: CASSSTGDEQFF. Written as DNA, the CDR3 is TGCGCCAGCAGCTCTACAGGGGATGAGCAGTTCTTC.

V gene TRBV9 combines with J gene TRBJ2-2; the D gene could be TRBD1 or TRBD2 (6 bases each). The ends were cut back, 1 base at V and 5 bases at J, with 15 bases in the middle. The V gene's germline CDR1 is SGDLS and CDR2 YYNGEE. The CDR3 has 16 residues. CDR3 bases: TGTGCCAGCAGCGTACACGCAGGGGACTCAACCGGGGAGCTGTTTTTT. This encodes CASSVHAGDSTGELFF.

The chain recombines TRBV27 with TRBJ1-2; a weak D match, TRBD1 (6 bases). With 7 bases removed from V and 5 bases from J, the gap between germline ends came to 23 bases. The CDR3 covers 16 residues. The V gene's germline CDR1 is MNHEY and CDR2 SMNVEV (reference sequence). The chain's CDR3 is CASTPAGEMVRYGYTF. The DNA for the CDR3 is TGTGCCAGCACTCCGGCAGGGGAGATGGTACGGTATGGCTACACCTTC.

This clone has a handful of counts. V and J are TRBV6-6 and TRBJ1-6; D unresolved. V lost 7 bases and J lost 10, with 17 bases in between. CDR1 and CDR2 from the germline V gene are MNHNY and SVGAGI (reference sequence). The CDR3 loop spans 14 amino acids. CDR3 sequence (DNA): TGTGCCAGCACCCGACAATTCGGATTGTCACCCCTCCACTTT. As protein: CASTRQFGLSPLHF.

The J gene is TRBJ2-7, the V gene TRBV11-2; unclear D gene. Trimming left V 1 base short and J 3 bases short, with 4 bases between. This CDR3 is 12 amino acids long. Germline assignment: CDR1 SGHAT and CDR2 FQNNGV. CDR3 in amino acids: CASSLGFYEQYF. CDR3 in DNA: TGTGCCAGCAGCTTAGGGTTCTACGAGCAGTACTTC.

This clone was counted a few times. V usage is TRBV6-5 and J usage is TRBJ1-4; D gene ambiguous. From germline, CDR1 is MNHEY and CDR2 SVGAGI. This CDR3 region has 13 residues. Trimming removed 5 bases from V and 17 bases from J, with 21 bases in between. The DNA of the CDR3 is TGTGCCAGCAGTCGTACGCCTTTAGATAGGGCTTTTTTT. Encoded protein: CASSRTPLDRAFF.

This clone was seen a handful of times. This CDR3 reads CASSRDSLVPFSYEQYF. The CDR3 DNA reads TGTGCCAGCAGCCGGGACAGCTTGGTCCCGTTCTCCTACGAGCAGTACTTC. The chain has TRBV7-2 and TRBJ2-7, with TRBD1 identical over 7 bases. Unmatched junction bases numbered 13, after V lost 5 bases and J lost 0 bases. This CDR3 has 17 residues. Germline values: CDR1 SGHTA, CDR2 FQGNSA.